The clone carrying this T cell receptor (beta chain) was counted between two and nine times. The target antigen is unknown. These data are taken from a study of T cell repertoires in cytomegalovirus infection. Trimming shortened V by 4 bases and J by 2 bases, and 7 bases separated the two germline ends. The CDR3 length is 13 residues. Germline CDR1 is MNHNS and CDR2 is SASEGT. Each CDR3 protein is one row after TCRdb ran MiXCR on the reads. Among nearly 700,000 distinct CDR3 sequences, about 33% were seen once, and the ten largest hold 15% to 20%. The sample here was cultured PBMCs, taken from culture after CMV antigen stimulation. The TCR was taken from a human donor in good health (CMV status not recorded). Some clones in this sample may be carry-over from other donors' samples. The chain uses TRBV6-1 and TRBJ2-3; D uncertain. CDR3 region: CASSGDHTDTQYF. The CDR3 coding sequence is TGTGCCAGCAGTGGTGACCACACAGATACGCAGTATTTT.